One and the same sample provided the 8 T cell receptor beta chains below, sequenced in a study of blood T cells in healthy people across ages. With a J-beta primer mix and a sample-barcoded 5' primer, a second PCR ran 7 to 11 cycles. Using its own MiXCR run on the 5' RACE reads, TCRdb lists one record per CDR3 protein. The sample yields fewer than 900,000 distinct CDR3 sequences, around 36% seen once. Sequenced: blood. These receptors originate from a young man in good health.

Of note for this clonotype: This may arise from a read error, as a much more abundant clone is one base away. The rearrangement joins TRBV5-1 to TRBJ2-1; D tentatively fits TRBD1 or TRBD2 (5 bases each). This CDR3 region has 14 residues. Germline CDR1 SGHRS, CDR2 YFSETQ. V was pared by 4 bases and J by 10 bases, with 18 bases between. CDR3 in amino acids: CASSREIWGYEQFF. Written as DNA, the CDR3 is TGCGCCAGCAGCCGGGAAATCTGGGGCTACGAGCAGTTCTTC.

Comment on this clonotype: A read error may be the cause here, since a much bigger clone is one base away. This chain links TRBV7-2 with TRBJ2-3; D may be TRBD2 (6 bases). CDR1 and CDR2 (germline): SGHTA, FQGNSA. CDR3 length: 16 residues. The CDR3 DNA follows: TGTGCCAGCAGCTTAGCCCCTAGAACTAGCACAGATGCGCAGTATTTT. It specifies CASSLAPRTSTDAQYF.

As regards this clonotype: A much larger clone differs from this one at a single base, so this may be a read error. CDR3 protein: CASSQGDNEQFF. The CDR3 DNA is TGCGCCAGCAGCCAAGGAGACAATGAGCAGTTCTTC. The chain joins TRBV4-3 to TRBJ2-1; D call uncertain. The CDR3 length is 12 residues. Germline V gives CDR1 LGHNA, CDR2 YSLEER. Trimming stripped 1 base from V and 5 bases from J, with 3 bases between.

The chain has TRBV5-1 and TRBJ2-2; D unclear. Germline CDR1 SGHRS, CDR2 YFSETQ. V lost 3 bases and J 4 bases, leaving 13 bases between the germline ends. This CDR3 comprises 15 residues. The CDR3 spells CASSSGARVTGELFF. For the CDR3, the DNA is TGCGCCAGCAGCTCCGGAGCCAGAGTCACCGGGGAGCTGTTTTTT.

This clonotype has more than one count but fewer than ten. This chain joins TRBV7-9 and TRBJ1-2; TRBD1 is a possible D gene (5 bases). Trimming left V 0 bases short and J 1 base short, with 9 bases between. Germline-derived CDR1 and CDR2 are SEHNR and FQNEAQ (reference sequence). The CDR3 is 15 residues long. Here the CDR3 DNA reads TGTGCCAGCAGCTTAGCAGGGGCGATTAACTATGGCTACACCTTC. Translating gives CASSLAGAINYGYTF.

CDR3 loop: CASSPGQSIAKNIQYF. The CDR3 DNA follows: TGCGCCAGCAGCCCGGGACAGAGTATAGCCAAAAACATTCAGTACTTC. The chain has TRBV5-1 and TRBJ2-4, with 7 positions matching TRBD1. Trimming cost V 4 bases and J 0 bases; bases outside gene matches: 7. CDR1 and CDR2 (germline): SGHRS, YFSETQ. The CDR3 consists of 16 residues.

This chain connects TRBV6-5 to TRBJ1-2, with D possibly matching TRBD1 (5 bases). V was pared by 4 bases and J by 3 bases, with 24 bases between. The CDR3 contains 18 residues. Germline V gene sequence: CDR1 MNHEY, CDR2 SVGAGI. The CDR3 coding sequence is TGTGCCAGCAGTTGGTACCGGGGCAGGGCGTATGGGGACTATGGCTACACCTTC. It yields the protein CASSWYRGRAYGDYGYTF.

The rearrangement joins TRBV2 to TRBJ2-7, with TRBD2 as a possible D gene (5 bases). CDR1 is SNHLY, CDR2 FYNNEI, per germline. V lost 0 bases and J 6 bases, leaving 12 bases between the germline ends. The CDR3 has 14 residues. In DNA, the CDR3 is TGTGCCAGCAGTGAAGCCAGGAGCGAGGGCGAGCAGTACTTC. Translation: CASSEARSEGEQYF.